Presented here are 27 T cell receptor beta chains from one specimen sequenced in a study of CD8 T cells in ankylosing spondylitis. Overall study findings and caveats: A TCR beta motif made of eight highly homologous variants seemed typical of ankylosing spondylitis blood.

No antigens are known for them. TCRdb re-analysed the 5' RACE reads in MiXCR, keeping a single row per CDR3 protein. The table has fewer than 450,000 distinct CDR3 sequences, 15% to 20% seen once. Sequencing input: blood, either unsorted or a sorted T cell fraction (not recorded which). These receptors originate from a male donor with ankylosing spondylitis.

This clonotype appeared a few times. This chain uses TRBV12-5 with TRBJ1-1; the D is unclear. V was cut by 1 base and J by 11 bases, with 14 bases left in between. The CDR3 totals 13 residues. Germline loops: CDR1 LGHNT, CDR2 FRNRAP. The CDR3 DNA is TGTGCTAGTGGTTTGGGCCGAGAGAGTAGGGCTTTCTTT. The encoded protein is CASGLGRESRAFF.

Remarks on this clonotype: This may be a read error: a much more frequent sequence differs by one nucleotide. The rearrangement joins TRBV10-3 to TRBJ2-3, with TRBD2 matching 11 bases. V shed 3 bases and J 0 bases; nucleotides not matched to a gene: 2. Germline values: CDR1 ENHRY, CDR2 SYGVKD. The CDR3 is 16 residues long. CDR3 nucleotide sequence: TGTGCCATCAGTGAAGGGACTAGCGGTAGCACAGATACGCAGTATTTT. It is translated as CAISEGTSGSTDTQYF.

This chain joins TRBV29-1 and TRBJ2-5; TRBD1 might be the D (6 bases). The CDR3 length is 14 residues. The V end was cut by 4 bases, the J end by 2 bases, with 14 bases between. Germline V gene sequence: CDR1 SQVTM, CDR2 ANQGSEA. This chain's CDR3 is CSVAQQGRQETQYF. CDR3 nucleotides: TGCAGCGTTGCCCAACAGGGAAGACAAGAGACCCAGTACTTC.

Sample share makes this clonotype medium-sized. The CDR3: CSVDDGYTEAFF. CDR3 DNA: TGCAGCGTTGACGACGGATACACTGAAGCTTTCTTT. The chain links TRBV29-1 to TRBJ1-1; D not certain. Trimming left V 3 bases short and J 3 bases short, with 8 bases between. The germline CDR1 and CDR2 sequences are SQVTM and ANQGSEA. The CDR3 contains 12 residues.

In this sample, this clonotype turned up a few times. This sequence joins TRBV25-1 and TRBJ1-1; no clear D. With 6 bases removed from V and 0 bases from J, the gap between germline ends came to 11 bases. Germline V gives CDR1 MGHDK, CDR2 SYGVNS. The CDR3 consists of 14 residues. The CDR3 loop is CASRSNYMNTEAFF. As DNA, the CDR3 is TGTGCCAGCAGGTCTAATTACATGAACACTGAAGCTTTCTTT.

This clonotype was seen ten or more times. This rearrangement joins TRBV10-3 to TRBJ1-1, with 9 nucleotides matching TRBD1. CDR1 and CDR2 (germline): ENHRY, SYGVKD. Trimming cost V 0 bases and J 5 bases; bases outside gene matches: 7. CDR3 size: 16 residues. In DNA, the CDR3 is TGTGCCATCAGTGAGTCTACAGGGGGCGCGAGGACTGAAGCTTTCTTT. It codes for CAISESTGGARTEAFF.

The rearrangement uses TRBV5-1 and TRBJ1-4; D may be TRBD1 (5 bases). Trimming stripped 3 bases from V and 6 bases from J, with 12 bases between. CDR1 and CDR2 from the germline V gene are SGHRS and YFSETQ. The CDR3 length is 14 residues. This chain's CDR3 is CASSSSDRYEKLFF. The CDR3 region has the DNA TGCGCCAGCAGCTCCTCTGACAGATATGAAAAACTGTTTTTT.

Note on this clonotype: A junction boundary mismatches the germline segment, possibly from a read error. The rearrangement joins TRBV5-1 to TRBJ2-3; either TRBD1 or TRBD2 may supply D (5 bases each). CDR3 length equals 12 residues. CDR1 and CDR2 (germline): SGHRS, YFSETQ. CDR3 sequence (DNA): TGCGCCAGCAGCTTGGGGGACCAACCAATGGGATTT. It codes for CASSLGDQPMGF. The complete variable domain, with remaining parts taken from reference TRBV5-1 and TRBJ2-3, reads KAGVTQTPRYLIKTRGQQVTLSCSPISGHRSVSWYQQTPGQGLQFLFEYFSETQRNKGNFPGRFSGRQFSNSRSEMNVSTLELGDSALYLCASSLGDQPMGFGPGTRLTVL.

The CDR3 nucleotides read TGTACCTGCAGTTCCCCCGCCGGACTAGCGGGGTCCACCGGGGAGCTGTTTTTT. Translated, it gives CTCSSPAGLAGSTGELFF. The rearrangement joins TRBV12-3 or TRBV12-4 to TRBJ2-2; 12 nucleotides align to TRBD2. The CDR3 sequence is 18 residues long.

The chain is built from TRBV18 and TRBJ2-2, with D perhaps given as TRBD1 or TRBD2 (5 bases each). Germline CDR1 and CDR2: KGHSH and LQKENI. With 4 bases removed from V and 4 bases from J, the gap between germline ends came to 16 bases. This CDR3 spans 16 amino acids. This CDR3 reads CASSQTGRSPTGELFF. Here the CDR3 DNA reads TGTGCCAGCTCACAAACGGGACGCTCGCCCACCGGGGAGCTGTTTTTT.

This clonotype was observed a few times. The CDR3 nucleotides read TGCAGCGTTGAAGGATCCCCGGAGGCCTATGGCTACACCTTC. Translation gives CSVEGSPEAYGYTF. The chain recombines TRBV29-1 with TRBJ1-2, with unresolved D. Germline assignment: CDR1 SQVTM and CDR2 ANQGSEA. The length of the CDR3 is 14 residues. The V end lost 1 base, the J end lost 4 bases, and 13 bases lay between the germline ends.

This clonotype has a handful of counts. CDR3 coding DNA: TGTGCCAGCAGTGTTAATAGCGGGAGTTTCGCAGATACGCAGTATTTT. This gives the protein CASSVNSGSFADTQYF. The V call is TRBV12-3 or TRBV12-4, the J call TRBJ2-3, with 9 nucleotides matching TRBD2. Trimming at V came to 5 bases and at J to 4 bases, leaving 10 bases not matched to a gene. The CDR3 is 16 residues long.

The chain employs TRBV10-3 and TRBJ2-7; 10 bases line up with TRBD1. V was pared by 4 bases and J by 5 bases, with 11 bases of the junction left unmatched. CDR3 length equals 16 residues. The germline gives CDR1 ENHRY, CDR2 SYGVKD. The CDR3 spells CAISARQGAEGHEQYF. CDR3 in DNA: TGTGCCATCAGTGCCCGACAGGGGGCCGAAGGGCACGAGCAGTACTTC.

The chain recombines TRBV4-1 with TRBJ1-1; 8 bases map to TRBD1. CDR1 MGHRA and CDR2 YSYEKL come from the germline V gene. The CDR3 totals 14 residues. V dropped 2 bases and J dropped 6; count of bases not matched to a gene: 5. CDR3 DNA: TGCGCCAGCAGCCAACTACAGGGGGAGTCTGAAGCTTTCTTT. Protein sequence: CASSQLQGESEAFF.

This clonotype has only a few counts. The chain's CDR3 is CSAPDNHEQYF. CDR3 DNA: TGCAGTGCCCCGGACAATCACGAGCAGTACTTC. This sequence joins TRBV20-1 and TRBJ2-7; D possibly corresponds to TRBD1 (5 bases). Germline V CDR1 and CDR2: DFQATT, SNEGSKA (reference sequence). The CDR3 extends over 11 amino acids. The V end lost 6 bases, the J end lost 5 bases, and 11 bases lay between the germline ends.

There are a few counts of this clonotype. This chain connects TRBV24-1 to TRBJ2-5, with TRBD1 as a possible D gene (5 bases). The CDR3 contains 14 residues. Trimming cost V 2 bases and J 0 bases, with 6 bases left between them. Germline V CDR1 and CDR2: KGHDR, SFDVKD. The CDR3 sequence: CATSDSGYQETQYF. For the CDR3, the DNA is TGTGCCACCAGTGATTCAGGGTACCAAGAGACCCAGTACTTC.

The table lists this clonotype with many counts. The rearrangement links TRBV20-1 to TRBJ1-2; perhaps TRBD1 as D (6 bases). The CDR3 consists of 13 residues. V was pared by 0 bases and J by 8 bases, with 13 bases between. Germline CDR1 DFQATT, CDR2 SNEGSKA (reference sequence). This CDR3 reads CSARDTAGDGYTF. Here the CDR3 DNA reads TGCAGTGCTAGAGATACCGCAGGGGACGGCTACACCTTC.

The chain uses TRBV25-1 and TRBJ1-5, with D uncertain. Trimming removed 2 bases at V and 9 bases at J, with 14 bases between. Germline assignment: CDR1 MGHDK and CDR2 SYGVNS. The CDR3 has 14 amino acids. The CDR3 coding sequence is TGTGCCAGCAGTGAAAGTGAGAGGACGGGGCCCCAGCATTTT. Translated, it gives CASSESERTGPQHF.

The gene calls are TRBV12-3 or TRBV12-4 and TRBJ2-7; D is unresolved. The CDR3 loop spans 13 amino acids. The V end lost 6 bases, the J end lost 7 bases, and 16 bases lay between the germline ends. The CDR3 bases are TGTGCCAGCAGGTCAGCTGAACTGTGGGAGCAGTACTTC. Translation: CASRSAELWEQYF.

This rearrangement joins TRBV21-1 to TRBJ1-1; the table's D call TRBD1 went unverified against the DNA. TRBV21-1 is a known pseudogene. CDR3 length: 15 residues. The CDR3 protein is CASSTRQGPGCEAFF. The CDR3 bases are TGTGCCAGCAGCACCCGACAGGGACCTGGGTGTGAAGCTTTCTTT.

This clonotype has a handful of counts. The chain carries TRBV5-5 and TRBJ2-4; perhaps D is TRBD1 or TRBD2 (6 bases each). V was cut by 0 bases and J by 7 bases, with 11 bases left in between. CDR3 length: 14 residues. Germline CDR1 reads SGHKS; CDR2 reads YYEKEE (reference sequence). The CDR3 nucleotides are TGTGCCAGCAGCTTGGGAGGGGGGCTTAACATTCAGTACTTC. This encodes CASSLGGGLNIQYF.

This chain links TRBV20-1 with TRBJ2-1, with 9 bases that match TRBD2. The V and J ends lost 5 bases and 4 bases, in that order; junction bases with no gene match: 15. The CDR3 is made up of 17 amino acids. Germline loops: CDR1 DFQATT, CDR2 SNEGSKA (reference sequence). In DNA form, the CDR3 reads TGCAGTGCTCCGAGGACTAGCGAGGAGGGGCTTTACAATGAGCAGTTCTTC. Its protein is CSAPRTSEEGLYNEQFF.

J is TRBJ2-1 and V is TRBV20-1, with TRBD1 as a possible D gene (7 bases). The germline V gene has CDR1 DFQATT and CDR2 SNEGSKA (reference sequence). Trimming pared 5 bases from V and 1 base from J, leaving 12 bases between. This CDR3 region has 14 residues. Here the CDR3 reads CSAETGTSYNEQFF. DNA of the CDR3: TGCAGTGCTGAGACAGGGACTTCCTACAATGAGCAGTTCTTC.

V is TRBV27 and J is TRBJ1-6, with 7 bases matching TRBD1. The CDR3 is 16 amino acids. In germline, CDR1 is MNHEY, CDR2 SMNVEV (reference sequence). V shed 6 bases and J 0 bases; nucleotides not matched to a gene: 5. CDR3 sequence (DNA): TGTGCCAGCAGCTGGGGACAGAGCTCCTATAATTCACCCCTCCACTTT. Residues: CASSWGQSSYNSPLHF.

This clonotype was observed at least ten times. The V and J genes are TRBV5-5 and TRBJ2-5, with D unresolved. This CDR3 region has 14 residues. The V gene lost 4 bases and the J gene lost 2 bases, with 12 bases spanning the gap. The germline CDR1 and CDR2 sequences are SGHKS and YYEKEE (reference sequence). In DNA, the CDR3 is TGTGCCAGCAGCCCAGGCGGATTTCAAGAGACCCAGTACTTC. This sequence encodes CASSPGGFQETQYF.

In its sample, this clonotype was seen a few times. The chain recombines TRBV12-3 or TRBV12-4 with TRBJ2-3; D is tentatively TRBD1 or TRBD2 (5 bases each). Trimming stripped 4 bases from V and 5 bases from J, with 19 bases between. This CDR3 spans 16 amino acids. The CDR3 loop is CASSSKPGFAGDTQYF. The CDR3 coding sequence is TGTGCCAGCAGTTCGAAACCAGGGTTCGCGGGAGATACGCAGTATTTT.

This rearrangement joins TRBV12-3 or TRBV12-4 to TRBJ1-1; 9 bases are shared with TRBD1. The CDR3 is 18 amino acids. The trim removed 6 bases at V and 7 bases at J, leaving 21 bases unmatched. CDR3 sequence: CASSLREGWDRAFGEAFF. CDR3 coding DNA: TGTGCCAGCAGCCTTAGGGAAGGTTGGGACAGGGCTTTTGGTGAAGCTTTCTTT.